These T cell receptor beta chains were read from a single sample in a study of beta chain features in type 1 diabetes. TCRdb keeps only in-frame clones here, not all; method: immunoSEQ multiplex PCR. The table includes approximately 170,000 clones, less than 9.5% detected once. Sequencing used central memory CD4+ T cells from blood. The receptors shown here come from a woman aged 18-35 years in good health. CDR3s include the opening cysteine and the closing phenylalanine or tryptophan. Each record gives: clone size, D gene, V gene, J gene, CDR3 protein, CDR3 DNA. A D gene is named only where the DNA matches it firmly. The size entry is marked missing in some rows and otherwise reads once, few, many or a size class.

abundance: .; d_gene: .; v_gene: TRBV2; j_gene: TRBJ1-1; CDR3aa: CASTYSTEAFF; CDR3nt: TGTGCCAGCACTTACAGCACTGAAGCTTTCTTT
abundance: few; d_gene: .; v_gene: TRBV11-3; j_gene: TRBJ2-2; CDR3aa: CASSSTSKTGELFF; CDR3nt: TGTGCCAGCAGCTCGACTAGTAAAACCGGGGAGCTGTTTTTT
abundance: .; d_gene: TRBD1; v_gene: TRBV18; j_gene: TRBJ2-7; CDR3aa: CASSPMVPGQGDEQYF; CDR3nt: TGTGCCAGCTCACCAATGGTCCCGGGACAGGGAGACGAGCAGTACTTC
abundance: few; d_gene: .; v_gene: TRBV13; j_gene: TRBJ1-2; CDR3aa: CASSLGPSANYGYTF; CDR3nt: TGTGCCAGCAGCTTAGGCCCCTCCGCGAACTATGGCTACACCTTC
abundance: many; d_gene: .; v_gene: TRBV7-3; j_gene: TRBJ2-6; CDR3aa: CASSSPGGANVLTF; CDR3nt: TGTGCCAGCAGCTCCCCGGGGGGGGCCAACGTCCTGACTTTC
abundance: .; d_gene: .; v_gene: TRBV18; j_gene: TRBJ2-7; CDR3aa: CASSRRDSSYEQYF; CDR3nt: TGTGCCAGCTCACGGAGGGACAGCTCCTACGAGCAGTACTTC
abundance: .; d_gene: .; v_gene: TRBV4-2; j_gene: TRBJ1-6; CDR3aa: CASSQSPRQDLGSSPLHF; CDR3nt: TGTGCCAGCAGCCAATCCCCTCGGCAGGATTTAGGAAGTTCACCCCTCCACTTT
abundance: .; d_gene: TRBD2; v_gene: TRBV11-2; j_gene: TRBJ2-3; CDR3aa: CASSQRAGDEDTQYF; CDR3nt: TGTGCCAGCAGCCAGAGAGCGGGAGACGAAGATACGCAGTATTTT
abundance: few; d_gene: .; v_gene: TRBV7-2; j_gene: TRBJ1-5; CDR3aa: CASTLGAQPQHF; CDR3nt: TGTGCCAGCACCCTGGGGGCACAGCCCCAGCATTTT
abundance: .; d_gene: .; v_gene: TRBV11-3; j_gene: TRBJ1-1; CDR3aa: CASRHTGSGTEAFF; CDR3nt: TGTGCCAGCAGGCACACAGGGTCGGGCACTGAAGCTTTCTTT
abundance: .; d_gene: TRBD2; v_gene: TRBV29-1; j_gene: TRBJ2-7; CDR3aa: CREASGSYEQYF; CDR3nt: TGCAGGGAGGCTAGCGGGAGCTACGAGCAGTACTTC
abundance: .; d_gene: .; v_gene: TRBV10-3; j_gene: TRBJ2-6; CDR3aa: CAISSDSSGANVLTF; CDR3nt: TGTGCCATCAGCTCGGACAGCTCTGGGGCCAACGTCCTGACTTTC
abundance: few; d_gene: TRBD1; v_gene: TRBV18; j_gene: TRBJ1-1; CDR3aa: CASSGRRDRGTEAFF; CDR3nt: TGTGCCAGCTCTGGCCGACGGGACAGGGGCACTGAAGCTTTCTTT
abundance: few; d_gene: .; v_gene: TRBV6-5; j_gene: TRBJ2-7; CDR3aa: CASRKQGEQYF; CDR3nt: TGTGCCAGCAGAAAACAGGGCGAGCAGTACTTC
abundance: .; d_gene: .; v_gene: TRBV12-5; j_gene: TRBJ1-1; CDR3aa: CASGLSVSMNTEAFF; CDR3nt: TGTGCTAGTGGTTTGAGCGTGAGCATGAACACTGAAGCTTTCTTT
abundance: .; d_gene: TRBD2; v_gene: TRBV10-3; j_gene: TRBJ2-1; CDR3aa: CAISDLSLAGGLNEQFF; CDR3nt: TGTGCCATCAGTGACTTAAGCCTAGCGGGAGGTCTCAATGAGCAGTTCTTC
abundance: .; d_gene: .; v_gene: TRBV2; j_gene: TRBJ1-2; CDR3aa: CASSEEVEMGYTF; CDR3nt: TGTGCCAGCAGTGAGGAGGTGGAGATGGGCTACACCTTC
abundance: few; d_gene: TRBD2; v_gene: TRBV5-4; j_gene: TRBJ2-7; CDR3aa: CASSFGRPTSASYEQYF; CDR3nt: TGTGCCAGCAGCTTCGGCAGGCCGACTAGCGCCTCCTACGAGCAGTACTTC
abundance: .; d_gene: .; v_gene: TRBV7-9; j_gene: TRBJ1-5; CDR3aa: CASSTQDQPQHF; CDR3nt: TGTGCCAGCAGCACACAGGATCAGCCCCAGCATTTT
abundance: .; d_gene: TRBD1; v_gene: TRBV14; j_gene: TRBJ1-6; CDR3aa: CASSPRGGSPLHF; CDR3nt: TGTGCCAGCAGCCCGAGAGGGGGCTCACCCCTCCACTTT
abundance: .; d_gene: TRBD1; v_gene: TRBV18; j_gene: TRBJ1-3; CDR3aa: CASSDREAGNTIYF; CDR3nt: TGTGCCAGCTCCGACAGGGAAGCTGGAAACACCATATATTTT
abundance: few; d_gene: TRBD2; v_gene: TRBV7-2; j_gene: TRBJ2-3; CDR3aa: CASSLAGGGRTDTQYF; CDR3nt: TGTGCCAGCAGCTTAGCGGGGGGGGGACGCACAGATACGCAGTATTTT
abundance: few; d_gene: .; v_gene: TRBV29-1; j_gene: TRBJ1-2; CDR3aa: CSVRGGKADYGYTF; CDR3nt: TGCAGCGTCCGTGGAGGGAAGGCGGACTATGGCTACACCTTC
abundance: .; d_gene: .; v_gene: TRBV10-3; j_gene: TRBJ2-3; CDR3aa: CAISESKEGGHTQYF; CDR3nt: TGTGCCATCAGTGAGTCGAAGGAGGGTGGGCATACGCAGTATTTT
abundance: few; d_gene: .; v_gene: TRBV7-2; j_gene: TRBJ1-1; CDR3aa: CASSTVGGTEAFF; CDR3nt: TGTGCCAGCAGCACCGTGGGGGGCACTGAAGCTTTCTTT
abundance: .; d_gene: TRBD1; v_gene: TRBV6-6; j_gene: TRBJ1-2; CDR3aa: CASSRIGTANYGYTF; CDR3nt: TGTGCCAGCAGTCGGATCGGGACAGCTAACTATGGCTACACCTTC
abundance: .; d_gene: .; v_gene: TRBV29-1; j_gene: TRBJ2-3; CDR3aa: CSGRDFTDTQYF; CDR3nt: TGCAGCGGGAGGGACTTCACAGATACGCAGTATTTT
abundance: few; d_gene: .; v_gene: TRBV10-3; j_gene: TRBJ1-1; CDR3aa: CAISELERTEAFF; CDR3nt: TGTGCCATCAGTGAGCTGGAGCGTACTGAAGCTTTCTTT
abundance: many; d_gene: TRBD2; v_gene: TRBV7-8; j_gene: TRBJ2-5; CDR3aa: CASMSIAASGRSRETQYF; CDR3nt: TGTGCCAGCATGTCCATCGCCGCTAGCGGGAGAAGTAGAGAGACCCAGTACTTC
abundance: few; d_gene: TRBD1; v_gene: TRBV5-5; j_gene: TRBJ1-1; CDR3aa: CASSRTGVSEAFF; CDR3nt: TGTGCCAGCAGCCGGACAGGGGTGAGTGAAGCTTTCTTT
abundance: .; d_gene: TRBD1; v_gene: TRBV7-6; j_gene: TRBJ1-5; CDR3aa: CASSLRTGSNQPQHF; CDR3nt: TGTGCCAGCAGCTTAAGGACAGGTAGCAATCAGCCCCAGCATTTT
abundance: .; d_gene: .; v_gene: TRBV7-9; j_gene: TRBJ2-7; CDR3aa: CASSLGEGDYEQYF; CDR3nt: TGTGCCAGCAGCTTGGGTGAGGGGGACTACGAGCAGTACTTC
abundance: .; d_gene: .; v_gene: TRBV7-3; j_gene: TRBJ2-7; CDR3aa: CASSSGDWGSYEQYF; CDR3nt: TGTGCCAGCAGCTCCGGGGACTGGGGCTCCTACGAGCAGTACTTC
abundance: .; d_gene: TRBD1; v_gene: TRBV29-1; j_gene: TRBJ2-5; CDR3aa: CSVGGQGTETQYF; CDR3nt: TGCAGCGTTGGGGGACAGGGTACAGAGACCCAGTACTTC
abundance: few; d_gene: TRBD2; v_gene: TRBV30; j_gene: TRBJ2-7; CDR3aa: CAWDPGLAGGPRYEQYF; CDR3nt: TGTGCCTGGGATCCCGGACTAGCGGGAGGGCCAAGGTACGAGCAGTACTTC
abundance: .; d_gene: .; v_gene: TRBV7-2; j_gene: TRBJ1-2; CDR3aa: CASSLLQGGYGYTF; CDR3nt: TGTGCCAGCAGCTTACTCCAGGGTGGCTATGGCTACACCTTC
abundance: .; d_gene: .; v_gene: TRBV4-3; j_gene: TRBJ2-3; CDR3aa: CASSRGVTDTQYF; CDR3nt: TGCGCCAGCAGCCGGGGGGTCACAGATACGCAGTATTTT